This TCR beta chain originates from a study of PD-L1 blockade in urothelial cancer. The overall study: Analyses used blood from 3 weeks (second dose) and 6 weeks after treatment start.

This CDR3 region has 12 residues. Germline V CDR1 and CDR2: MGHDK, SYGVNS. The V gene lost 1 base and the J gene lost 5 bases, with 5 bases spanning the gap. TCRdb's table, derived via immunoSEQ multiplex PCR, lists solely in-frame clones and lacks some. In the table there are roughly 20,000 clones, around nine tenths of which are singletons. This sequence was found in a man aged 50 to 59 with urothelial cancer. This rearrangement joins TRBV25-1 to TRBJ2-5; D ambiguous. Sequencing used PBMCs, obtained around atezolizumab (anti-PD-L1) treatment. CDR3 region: CASSEWSETQYF. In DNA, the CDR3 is TGTGCCAGCAGTGAATGGAGTGAGACCCAGTACTTC.